This TCR beta chain was sequenced during a study of glioma-infiltrating T cells. J was trimmed by 5 bases and V by 3 bases; bases with no gene match: 4. Per the germline V gene, CDR1 is DFQATT and CDR2 is SNEGSKA (reference sequence). The CDR3 covers 13 residues. General study findings and limits: Tissue-blood divergence was below expectation in non-neoplastic patients, above in gliomas.

By sample share, this clonotype is medium-sized. The antigen remains undetermined. The iRepertoire nested amplicon-rescue multiplex PCR amplified TCR alpha and beta CDR3s from RNA. Input was about 85-400 ng of tissue mRNA or PBMC total RNA. TCRdb recomputed calls from the multiplex PCR reads with MiXCR, one row per CDR3 protein. The sample contains under 200,000 distinct CDR3 sequences, more than 25% of which appear only once. This receptor was taken from a human donor with low-grade glioma or glioblastoma, undergoing nonglioma brain surgery, or in good health (not recorded which). This chain links TRBV20-1 with TRBJ2-3, with TRBD2 matching over 8 bases. The sequencing sample was made of glioma tissue, nonneoplastic brain tissue, or PBMCs (not recorded which). CDR3 bases: TGCAGTGCTAGGAAGCGGGAGTTAGATACGCAGTATTTT. This sequence encodes CSARKRELDTQYF.